The clone carrying this T cell receptor (beta chain) has just a few counts. The antigen remains unidentified. Produced via immunoSEQ multiplex PCR; TCRdb's table is partial and in-frame only. This sample has about 130,000 clones, with 85% to 95% found just once. This entry is derived from a study of graft-versus-host responses after intestinal transplantation. The ends were cut back, 8 bases at V and 7 bases at J, with 18 bases in the middle. This CDR3 spans 14 amino acids. CDR1 and CDR2 (germline): LNHDA, SQIVND (reference sequence). Sequenced here: unstimulated CD4+ T cells sorted from spleen or lymph node cells, sampled before intestinal transplant. The source is a human donor who received an intestinal transplant. The V call is TRBV19, the J call TRBJ1-5; D is unclear. The CDR3 region is CASRSLDTGQPQHF. DNA for the CDR3: TGTGCCAGTCGAAGCTTGGATACCGGGCAGCCCCAGCATTTT.